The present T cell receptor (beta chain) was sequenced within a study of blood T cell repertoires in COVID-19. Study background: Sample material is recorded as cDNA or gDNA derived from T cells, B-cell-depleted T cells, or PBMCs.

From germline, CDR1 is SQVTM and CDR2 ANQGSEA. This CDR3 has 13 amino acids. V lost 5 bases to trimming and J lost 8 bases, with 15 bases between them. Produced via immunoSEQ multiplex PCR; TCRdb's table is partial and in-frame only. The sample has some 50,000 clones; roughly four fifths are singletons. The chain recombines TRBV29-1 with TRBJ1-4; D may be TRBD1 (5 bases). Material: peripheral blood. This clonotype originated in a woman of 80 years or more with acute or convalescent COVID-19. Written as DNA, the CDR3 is TGCAGCGTTTTGGGGGGATTCGGGGAAAAACTGTTTTTT. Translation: CSVLGGFGEKLFF.